This T cell receptor beta chain stems from a study of shared clonotypes between healthy human individuals. General study results and limits: For naive CD4 cells, approximately 4.8% of clonotypes were shared across a handful of donors. Generally, naive subsets (rather than memory subsets) showed larger estimated richness.

When replicate PCRs were run on sorted subsets, they used 200 to 250 ng DNA, about 30,000 T cell genomes. The table came from immunoSEQ multiplex PCR; TCRdb's copy has only in-frame clones and leaves some out. This repertoire shows approximately 1,500,000 clones, around 97% found once; its top ten account for roughly 1.2%. To note about this clone: Its antigen is not known.

The CDR3 has 13 amino acids. Germline V gene lookup returns CDR1 KGHSH and CDR2 LQKENI. V was clipped by 2 bases and J by 0 bases, with 4 bases between them. This sequence joins TRBV18 and TRBJ1-1; D is ambiguous. This sequence was found in a man aged 30-40 years in good health. The sample was naive CD4+ T cells sorted from blood. As to subset: CD45RA+ positively selected. The CDR3, as DNA: TGTGCCAGCTCACCATGGATGAACACTGAAGCTTTCTTT. This gives the protein CASSPWMNTEAFF.